The 9 T cell receptor beta chains in this list originate from one sample, sequenced in a study of CD8 T cells in ankylosing spondylitis. TCRdb passed the 5' RACE reads through MiXCR, listing each CDR3 protein once. The table has about 130,000 distinct CDR3 sequences, about 6.4% seen once. Material for sequencing was blood, either unsorted or a sorted T cell fraction (not recorded which). The source is a male donor with ankylosing spondylitis or in good health (not recorded which).

The chain employs TRBV30 and TRBJ2-7, with no clear D. Germline V lookup: CDR1 GTSNPN, CDR2 SVGIG (reference sequence). The V end was cut by 0 bases, the J end by 2 bases, with 2 bases between. This CDR3 comprises 11 residues. This chain's CDR3 is CAWSVAYEQYF. The CDR3 nucleotides read TGTGCCTGGAGTGTCGCCTACGAGCAGTACTTC. The full variable domain, completed using reference TRBV30 and TRBJ2-7, is SQTIHQWPATLVQPVGSPLSLECTVEGTSNPNLYWYRQAAGRGLQLLFYSVGIGQISSEVPQNLSASRPQDRQFILSSKKLLLSDSGFYLCAWSVAYEQYFGPGTRLTVT.

Many counts were recorded for this clonotype. The CDR3 loop reads CASNSGTVYSNYGYTF. CDR3 bases: TGTGCCAGCAACTCCGGGACAGTCTACTCTAACTATGGCTACACCTTC. The V gene is TRBV2, the J gene TRBJ1-2; 7 bases map to TRBD1. Germline trimming cut 7 bases from V and 0 bases from J; bases unmatched to any gene: 11. The CDR3 totals 16 residues. Germline V gene lookup returns CDR1 SNHLY and CDR2 FYNNEI.

This clonotype was found many times. V usage is TRBV12-3 or TRBV12-4 and J usage is TRBJ2-3; TRBD1 matches at 8 bases. The CDR3 runs 15 residues. V was clipped by 5 bases and J by 2 bases; unmatched bases: 6. CDR3 amino acids: CASSPMTGVTDTQYF. CDR3 in DNA: TGTGCCAGCAGTCCTATGACAGGGGTCACAGATACGCAGTATTTT.

This clonotype was seen repeatedly, ten times or more. The genes are TRBV12-3 or TRBV12-4 and TRBJ2-7, with D perhaps TRBD2 (6 bases). The end of the DNA fits TRBJ2-5 better, so the J call may be wrong. This CDR3 has 12 amino acids. This CDR3 reads CASSFLRGTQYF. The CDR3 coding sequence is TGTGCCAGCAGTTTTCTGCGGGGGACCCAGTACTTC.

This clonotype was observed at least ten times. V and J are TRBV30 and TRBJ2-5; D gene uncertain. CDR1 is GTSNPN and CDR2 is SVGIG in the germline V gene (reference sequence). The ends were cut back, 3 bases at V and 6 bases at J, with 14 bases in the middle. This CDR3 is 13 amino acids long. The CDR3 sequence: CAWSPPQLQTQYF. The CDR3 DNA reads as TGTGCCTGGAGCCCCCCGCAACTCCAGACCCAGTACTTC.

This clonotype was counted at least ten times. The rearrangement uses TRBV12-3 or TRBV12-4 and TRBJ2-1; perhaps TRBD1 as D (6 bases). There are 15 residues in the CDR3. The ends were cut back, 5 bases at V and 9 bases at J, with 20 bases in the middle. The CDR3 DNA follows: TGTGCCAGCAGTCCCCGCACATTCTTAGGGGGTGAGCAGTTCTTC. Its protein is CASSPRTFLGGEQFF.

This clonotype was seen ten or more times. This chain joins TRBV28 and TRBJ2-4; weak D call: TRBD2 (6 bases). Germline CDR1 MDHEN, CDR2 SYDVKM. The V end was cut by 4 bases, the J end by 1 base, with 26 bases between. This CDR3 has 20 residues. The CDR3 loop is CASSSASVGGPGDAKNIQYF. As DNA, the CDR3 is TGTGCCAGCAGTTCAGCCTCAGTTGGCGGTCCGGGGGACGCCAAAAACATTCAGTACTTC.

Note on this clonotype: This could be a read error, since a much larger clone is one nucleotide away. The CDR3 loop reads CASNQGRGQLTDTQYF. The CDR3 region has the DNA TGCGCCAGCAACCAAGGACGGGGTCAACTCACAGATACGCAGTATTTT. This chain links TRBV4-1 with TRBJ2-3; a weak D match, TRBD2 (5 bases). In germline, CDR1 is MGHRA, CDR2 YSYEKL. CDR3 size: 16 residues.

The chain combines TRBV20-1 with TRBJ1-5; D is undetermined. The V and J ends lost 0 bases and 4 bases respectively, with 13 bases between them. The CDR3 loop spans 15 amino acids. CDR1 is DFQATT, CDR2 SNEGSKA, per germline (reference sequence). The CDR3 DNA sequence: TGCAGTGCTAGAGAAAGGCATTACCGGAATCAGCCCCAGCATTTT. Translation gives CSARERHYRNQPQHF.